This T cell receptor (beta chain) was obtained from a study of blood T cell repertoires in COVID-19. Across the whole study: The samples span acute and convalescent COVID-19 from the United States, Italy and Spain. Sample material is recorded as cDNA or gDNA derived from T cells, B-cell-depleted T cells, or PBMCs.

V shed 4 bases and J shed 5 bases, with 11 bases lying between them. There are 13 residues in the CDR3. CDR1 SNHLY and CDR2 FYNNEI come from the germline V gene. How the authors handled the data: Reference gene primer amplification in the assay estimated nucleated cell counts. Generated by immunoSEQ multiplex PCR, the TCRdb table keeps only in-frame clones and is missing some. The V and J calls and clone size are taken from that table; D and trimming were inferred from the DNA. Counted here are some 140,000 clones, more than 60% occurring once; the ten biggest clones make up around 14%. This receptor was obtained from an elderly man with acute or convalescent COVID-19. This rearrangement joins TRBV2 to TRBJ1-1; D remains ambiguous. Specimen: peripheral blood. This chain's CDR3 is CASSAETETEAFF. The CDR3 DNA reads as TGTGCCAGCAGTGCTGAGACGGAGACTGAAGCTTTCTTT.